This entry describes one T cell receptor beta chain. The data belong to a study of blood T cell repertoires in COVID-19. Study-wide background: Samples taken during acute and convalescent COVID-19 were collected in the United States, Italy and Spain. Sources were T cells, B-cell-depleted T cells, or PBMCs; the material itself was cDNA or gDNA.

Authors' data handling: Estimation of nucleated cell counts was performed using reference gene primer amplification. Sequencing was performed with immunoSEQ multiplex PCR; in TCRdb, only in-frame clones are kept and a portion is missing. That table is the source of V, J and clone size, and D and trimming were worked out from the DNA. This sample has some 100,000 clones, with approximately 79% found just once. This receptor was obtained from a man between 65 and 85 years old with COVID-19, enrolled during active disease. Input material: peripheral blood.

As DNA, the CDR3 is TGTGCCACCAGTGACCCTGACACGCCGCAGTATTTT. Its protein is CATSDPDTPQYF. The chain employs TRBV24-1 and TRBJ2-3; D remains ambiguous. The CDR3 is 12 amino acids. With 4 bases removed from V and 10 bases from J, the gap between germline ends came to 11 bases. Germline loops: CDR1 KGHDR, CDR2 SFDVKD.